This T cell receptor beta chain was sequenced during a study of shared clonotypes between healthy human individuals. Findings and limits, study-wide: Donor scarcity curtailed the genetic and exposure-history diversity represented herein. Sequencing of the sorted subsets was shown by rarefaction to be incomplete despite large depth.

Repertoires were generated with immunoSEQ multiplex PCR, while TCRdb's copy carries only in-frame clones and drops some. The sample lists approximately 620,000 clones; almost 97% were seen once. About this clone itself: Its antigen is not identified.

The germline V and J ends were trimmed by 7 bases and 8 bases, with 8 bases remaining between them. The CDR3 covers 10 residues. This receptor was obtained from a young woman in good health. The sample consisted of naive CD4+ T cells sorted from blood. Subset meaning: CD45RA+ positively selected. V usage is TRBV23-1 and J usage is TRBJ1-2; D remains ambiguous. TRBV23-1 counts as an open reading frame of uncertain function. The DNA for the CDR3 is TGCGCCAGCATAGGGCAAGGCTACACCTTC. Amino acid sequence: CASIGQGYTF.